The T cell receptor (beta chain) described here comes from a study of cytomegalovirus exposure and HLA in healthy donors. The study's findings and limits: In a later analysis, HLA-C alleles had the fewest associated TCRs, DRB1 alleles the most. For cytomegalovirus status, the classifier reportedly gave diagnoses with high specificity and sensitivity. Roughly even sequencing depth across donors was the assumption behind the presence/absence analyses.

With 60 Vbeta and 13 Jbeta primers, the PCR was carried out. The repertoire was sequenced with immunoSEQ multiplex PCR; TCRdb's copy has only in-frame clones and lacks some. The table includes around 150,000 clones, 60% to 80% detected once. Notes on this clone: The antigen is not known.

The J segment lost 4 bases and the V segment lost 5 bases, leaving 17 bases of the junction unmatched. The germline V gene encodes CDR1 SGHRS and CDR2 YFSETQ. This CDR3 spans 18 amino acids. This chain connects TRBV5-1 to TRBJ1-2; TRBD1 matches at 10 bases. The source material was PBMCs. The clonotype originates from a woman in her twenties or thirties in good health and CMV-seronegative. The CDR3 nucleotides are TGCGCCAGCAGTCCGACTGTCAGGACAGGGGGTTTTGGCTATGGCTACACCTTC. This translates into CASSPTVRTGGFGYGYTF.